Shown below are 15 T cell receptor beta chains from a single sample sequenced in a study of blood T cell repertoires in COVID-19. Profiled with immunoSEQ multiplex PCR; TCRdb holds only in-frame clones, not every one. The sample has roughly 500,000 clones; more than 75% are singletons. Sequenced material: PBMCs or T cells enriched from blood (not recorded which). The receptor source for this set is a woman aged 40-49 years who had recovered from COVID-19.

The rearrangement uses TRBV7-9 and TRBJ1-2; D is uncertain. V was clipped by 2 bases and J by 1 base, with 11 bases between them. The CDR3 sequence is 15 residues long. The V gene's germline CDR1 is SEHNR and CDR2 FQNEAQ (reference sequence). The chain's CDR3 is CASSLNWGDNYGYTF. The CDR3 nucleotides read TGTGCCAGCAGCTTAAATTGGGGAGATAACTATGGCTACACCTTC.

The J gene is TRBJ2-1, the V gene TRBV7-6; tentative D call: TRBD2 (6 bases). V dropped 4 bases and J dropped 0 bases, with 13 bases sitting between them. The CDR3 has 16 residues. Germline CDR1 is SGHVS and CDR2 is FNYEAQ. CDR3 in DNA: TGTGCCAGCAGCTCGACGACTAGTGGCTCCTACAATGAGCAGTTCTTC. This gives the protein CASSSTTSGSYNEQFF.

The chain recombines TRBV4-3 with TRBJ2-1, with a tentative D call TRBD1 (6 bases). This CDR3 region has 14 residues. The germline CDR1 and CDR2 sequences are LGHNA and YSLEER. V gave up 4 bases and J gave up 2 bases, with 9 bases separating them. The CDR3: CASSPGDAYNEQFF. CDR3 coding DNA: TGCGCCAGCAGCCCAGGGGATGCCTACAATGAGCAGTTCTTC.

V is TRBV6-5 and J is TRBJ2-3, with 7 bases fitting TRBD1. CDR3 length equals 15 residues. The ends lost 2 bases at V and 5 bases at J; junction bases unmatched: 7. In germline, CDR1 is MNHEY, CDR2 SVGAGI. In nucleotides, the CDR3 is TGTGCCAGCAGTTACCGAGGGGGCCGGGGAGATACGCAGTATTTT. Amino acids: CASSYRGGRGDTQYF.

The rearrangement joins TRBV4-3 to TRBJ1-1, with TRBD1 matching 7 bases. CDR3 size: 15 residues. Germline V gene sequence: CDR1 LGHNA, CDR2 YSLEER. With 1 base clipped from V and 5 bases from J, the junction kept 7 bases outside the gene matches. The CDR3 loop is CASSQVDRELTEAFF. The CDR3 nucleotides read TGCGCCAGCAGCCAAGTTGACAGGGAGTTGACTGAAGCTTTCTTT.

The J gene is TRBJ1-1, the V gene TRBV10-1, with 7 bases fitting TRBD1. CDR1 is WNHNN, CDR2 SYGVQD, per germline (reference sequence). The CDR3 sequence is 13 residues long. V shed 4 bases and J 4 bases; nucleotides not matched to a gene: 3. The CDR3 DNA reads TGCGCCAGCAGTGCAGACAGGGTCACTGAAGCTTTCTTT. Its translation: CASSADRVTEAFF.

This sequence joins TRBV3-1 (or the pseudogene TRBV3-2) and TRBJ1-5, with 11 bases identical to TRBD1. This CDR3 region has 17 residues. CDR1 is LGHDT, CDR2 YNNKEL, per germline (reference sequence). V lost 3 bases to trimming and J lost 0 bases; unmatched junction nucleotides: 4. CDR3 in DNA: TGTGCCAGCAGCCAGGGACAGGGGGAATATAGCAATCAGCCCCAGCATTTT. It specifies CASSQGQGEYSNQPQHF.

This clone appeared once. The J gene is TRBJ2-2, the V gene TRBV7-8, with a weak D call TRBD1 (6 bases). The germline V gene has CDR1 SGHVS and CDR2 FQNEAQ. V was pared by 2 bases and J by 7 bases, with 17 bases between. This CDR3 comprises 16 residues. In nucleotides, the CDR3 is TGTGCCAGCAGCTTAAATACAGGGTCGAGTTACGGGGAGCTGTTTTTT. This translates into CASSLNTGSSYGELFF.

The gene calls are TRBV29-1 and TRBJ2-2; D might be TRBD2 (5 bases). Per the germline V gene, CDR1 is SQVTM and CDR2 is ANQGSEA. V gave up 6 bases and J gave up 7 bases, with 12 bases separating them. The CDR3 consists of 12 residues. The CDR3 is CSVVREHGELFF. DNA of the CDR3: TGCAGCGTCGTTCGGGAACACGGGGAGCTGTTTTTT.

V is TRBV11-3 and J is TRBJ1-1, with TRBD1 matching 7 bases. The V gene's germline CDR1 is SGHNT and CDR2 YENEEA. This CDR3 has 13 amino acids. Losses at the gene ends were 5 bases for V and 3 bases for J; bases not matched to a gene: 3. Here the CDR3 DNA reads TGTGCCAGCAGCCACGGACAGGACACTGAAGCTTTCTTT. Protein product: CASSHGQDTEAFF.

The J gene is TRBJ2-5, the V gene TRBV18, with D unclear. Trimming took 6 bases from V and 4 from J, leaving 12 bases between them. This CDR3 spans 13 amino acids. Germline V CDR1 and CDR2: KGHSH, LQKENI. The CDR3 here is CASSPDRGETQYF. The CDR3 bases are TGTGCCAGCTCCCCCGACCGAGGAGAGACCCAGTACTTC.

Here the CDR3 DNA reads TGTGCCAGCAGCCCGCAGGCTAGCGGGAGTGGGACAGATACGCAGTATTTT. Translated: CASSPQASGSGTDTQYF. The V and J genes are TRBV9 and TRBJ2-3, with 10 bases identical to TRBD2. The germline gives CDR1 SGDLS, CDR2 YYNGEE. This CDR3 has 17 residues. Losses at the gene ends were 4 bases for V and 3 bases for J; bases not matched to a gene: 11.

This chain links TRBV24-1 with TRBJ1-5; D gene ambiguous. Germline V gives CDR1 KGHDR, CDR2 SFDVKD. This CDR3 spans 18 amino acids. V was shortened by 0 bases and J by 1 base, with 15 bases between the two germline ends. The CDR3 loop is CATSDLSVREMSNQPQHF. The CDR3, as DNA: TGTGCCACCAGTGATTTGTCGGTTCGGGAGATGAGCAATCAGCCCCAGCATTTT.

DNA of the CDR3: TGTGCCAGCAGCACGGACAGGGGGCTCACCGGGGAGCTGTTTTTT. This codes for CASSTDRGLTGELFF. V is TRBV6-2 or TRBV6-3 and J is TRBJ2-2; TRBD1 aligns across 11 bases. V shed 6 bases and J 4 bases; nucleotides not matched to a gene: 4. Germline V gives CDR1 MNHEY, CDR2 SVGEGT. The CDR3 consists of 15 residues.

This sequence joins TRBV29-1 and TRBJ2-7; D possibly corresponds to TRBD1 (6 bases). Germline V lookup: CDR1 SQVTM, CDR2 ANQGSEA. This CDR3 region has 13 residues. Trimming left V 6 bases short and J 5 bases short, with 17 bases between. The DNA for the CDR3 is TGCAGCGTCGTACGGGACACCTCACACGAGCAGTACTTC. Translated: CSVVRDTSHEQYF.